This T cell receptor (beta chain) was profiled in a study of blood T cell repertoires in COVID-19. About the research overall: COVID-19 samples from acute and convalescent phases originated in the United States, Italy and Spain. PBMCs, B-cell-depleted T cells, or T cells were the source of the cDNA or gDNA that made up the material.

Sequencing used immunoSEQ multiplex PCR; TCRdb keeps in-frame clones, though not all of them. The data show some 26,000 clones, 72% seen once. V shed 4 bases, J shed 7 bases, and the junction held 11 bases outside the gene matches. Germline loops: CDR1 SGDLS, CDR2 YYNGEE. The CDR3 sequence is 18 residues long. The sequence was obtained from a woman of 80 years or more with acute or convalescent COVID-19. The sample taken for sequencing was peripheral blood. The chain carries TRBV9 and TRBJ2-2, with TRBD2 identical over 15 bases. CDR3 region: CASSPHGLAGGPGGELFF. For the CDR3, the DNA is TGTGCCAGCAGCCCCCACGGACTAGCGGGGGGGCCTGGCGGGGAGCTGTTTTTT.